This T cell receptor beta chain was retrieved from a study of shared clonotypes between healthy human individuals. Only in-frame clones appear in the TCRdb table, and some are missing; sequencing was by immunoSEQ multiplex PCR. The data show roughly 1,100,000 clones, around 74% seen once. This clone was counted only a few times. Germline lookup yields CDR1 MDHEN and CDR2 SYDVKM. V was cut by 6 bases and J by 6 bases, with 20 bases left in between. The length of the CDR3 is 15 residues. The sequenced sample was memory CD4+ T cells sorted from blood. Specified subset: CD45RA-negative fraction. The rearrangement links TRBV28 to TRBJ1-1; no reliable D call. The source is a man aged 18 to 29 in good health. The CDR3 DNA sequence: TGTGCCAGCAGAAAAGCCTCGAGGCAGATTGCTGAAGCTTTCTTT. Amino acids: CASRKASRQIAEAFF.